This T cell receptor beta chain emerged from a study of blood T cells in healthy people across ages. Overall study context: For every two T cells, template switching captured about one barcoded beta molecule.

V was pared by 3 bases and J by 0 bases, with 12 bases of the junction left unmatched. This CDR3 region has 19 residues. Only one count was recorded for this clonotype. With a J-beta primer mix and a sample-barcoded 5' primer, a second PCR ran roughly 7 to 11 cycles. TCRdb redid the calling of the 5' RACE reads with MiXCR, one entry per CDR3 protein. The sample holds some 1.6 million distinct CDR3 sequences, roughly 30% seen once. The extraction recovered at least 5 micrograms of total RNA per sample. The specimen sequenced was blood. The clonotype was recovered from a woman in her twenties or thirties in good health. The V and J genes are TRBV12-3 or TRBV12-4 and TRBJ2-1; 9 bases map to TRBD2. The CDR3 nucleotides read TGTGCCAGCAGTTTTCTAGCGGGACCCGGCGGACTCTCCTACAATGAGCAGTTCTTC. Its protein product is CASSFLAGPGGLSYNEQFF.